This entry lists 21 T cell receptor beta chains sequenced from one sample in a study of blood T cell dynamics during melanoma immunotherapy. Time point indicated: week 3, after first cycle of checkpoint inhibitor. Produced via immunoSEQ multiplex PCR; TCRdb's table is partial and in-frame only. Found here are approximately 10,000 clones, roughly nine tenths of them singletons; the top ten hold about 4%. This material consisted of blood, taken from a patient treated with checkpoint blockade. These receptors all stem from a human donor with melanoma.

This rearrangement joins TRBV28 to TRBJ2-6; D might be TRBD1 or TRBD2, each matching 6 bases. The V end was cut by 5 bases, the J end by 2 bases, with 16 bases between. The CDR3 contains 17 residues. Germline assignment: CDR1 MDHEN and CDR2 SYDVKM. CDR3: CASSPQGLLAGANVLTF. Written as DNA, the CDR3 is TGTGCCAGCAGTCCACAGGGACTTTTGGCTGGGGCCAACGTCCTGACTTTC.

The gene calls are TRBV6-1 and TRBJ2-7; maybe TRBD1 (6 bases). The CDR3 contains 13 residues. Looked up from germline, CDR1 is MNHNS and CDR2 is SASEGT. V was shortened by 11 bases and J by 2 bases, with 16 bases between the two germline ends. As DNA, the CDR3 is TGTGCCGCGGCAACGGGACACACCTACGAGCAGTACTTC. It codes for CAAATGHTYEQYF.

The V call is TRBV30, the J call TRBJ1-2, with TRBD1 matching over 8 bases. The CDR3 has 13 residues. Per the germline V gene, CDR1 is GTSNPN and CDR2 is SVGIG (reference sequence). The J segment lost 5 bases and the V segment lost 4 bases, leaving 6 bases of the junction unmatched. The CDR3 nucleotides are TGTGCCTGGAATAGGGACAGGCCTTATGGCTACACCTTC. Its protein is CAWNRDRPYGYTF.

The chain recombines TRBV5-6 with TRBJ1-1, with no clear D. V was pared by 4 bases and J by 7 bases, with 14 bases between. Germline values: CDR1 SGHDT, CDR2 YYEEEE. This CDR3 is built from 13 residues. CDR3 DNA: TGTGCCAGCAGCCCCCTTCGGGGAAGTGAAGCTTTCTTT. Translating it yields CASSPLRGSEAFF.

This sequence joins TRBV6-1 and TRBJ2-2; a possible D gene is TRBD1 (6 bases). Germline values: CDR1 MNHNS, CDR2 SASEGT. The V and J ends lost 8 bases and 3 bases respectively, with 16 bases between them. The CDR3 extends over 15 amino acids. In DNA form, the CDR3 reads TGTGCCAGCGGCCTTACAGGGATCTACACCGGGGAGCTGTTTTTT. Translating gives CASGLTGIYTGELFF.

The genes are TRBV4-3 and TRBJ1-1; 7 bases are a match to TRBD1. CDR3 length: 17 residues. Germline V gives CDR1 LGHNA, CDR2 YSLEER. V was pared by 1 base and J by 0 bases, with 8 bases of the junction left unmatched. The CDR3 region has the DNA TGCGCCAGCAGCCAAGCCCCAGGGGGGGGCATGAACACTGAAGCTTTCTTT. Translating it yields CASSQAPGGGMNTEAFF.

There are a few counts of this clone. The rearrangement joins TRBV9 to TRBJ1-5; D perhaps matches TRBD1 (5 bases). V was cut by 0 bases and J by 7 bases, with 11 bases left in between. Germline V gene data show CDR1 as SGDLS and CDR2 as YYNGEE. The CDR3 length is 14 residues. CDR3 loop: CASSVGGGSQPQHF. CDR3 sequence (DNA): TGTGCCAGCAGCGTAGGGGGGGGATCCCAGCCCCAGCATTTT. Using reference TRBV9 and TRBJ1-5 for the parts outside the CDR3, the full variable domain is DSGVTQTPKHLITATGQRVTLRCSPRSGDLSVYWYQQSLDQGLQFLIQYYNGEERAKGNILERFSAQQFPDLHSELNLSSLELGDSALYFCASSVGGGSQPQHFGDGTRLSIL.

V gene TRBV9 combines with J gene TRBJ1-3; possible D gene TRBD1, 5 bases. The CDR3 contains 16 residues. Germline V gives CDR1 SGDLS, CDR2 YYNGEE. Trimming removed 3 bases from V and 5 bases from J, with 18 bases in between. The CDR3 protein is CASSGGTRRTRNTIYF. The CDR3 DNA sequence: TGTGCCAGCAGCGGGGGGACTCGTCGGACAAGAAACACCATATATTTT.

The genes are TRBV27 and TRBJ1-5; perhaps TRBD1 as D (6 bases). Between the trimmed V and J ends, which lost 1 base and 1 base, there was a span of 11 bases. CDR3 length equals 16 residues. Germline CDR1 reads MNHEY; CDR2 reads SMNVEV (reference sequence). CDR3 nucleotides: TGTGCCAGCAGTTTATTAGGGGGAAGGAGCAATCAGCCCCAGCATTTT. It codes for CASSLLGGRSNQPQHF.

The V call is TRBV5-6, the J call TRBJ1-4; 9 bases agree with TRBD1. Per the germline V gene, CDR1 is SGHDT and CDR2 is YYEEEE. With V trimmed by 3 bases and J by 0 bases, 12 bases remained unmatched. This CDR3 comprises 19 residues. The CDR3 reads CASSSSGQGLYATNEKLFF. In DNA, the CDR3 is TGTGCCAGCAGCTCCTCGGGACAGGGCCTATATGCAACTAATGAAAAACTGTTTTTT.

The J gene is TRBJ2-2, the V gene TRBV6-4; D perhaps matches TRBD2 (7 bases). This CDR3 comprises 14 residues. CDR1 is MRHNA and CDR2 is SNTAGT in the germline V gene. V lost 5 bases and J lost 4, with 11 bases in between. The CDR3 DNA sequence: TGTGCCAGCAGTCGGGGAGGGGGCACCGGGGAGCTGTTTTTT. It yields the protein CASSRGGGTGELFF.

The J gene is TRBJ2-5, the V gene TRBV2, with 9 bases matching TRBD1. This CDR3 region has 14 residues. Germline V gene sequence: CDR1 SNHLY, CDR2 FYNNEI. With 6 bases clipped from V and 1 base from J, the junction kept 3 bases outside the gene matches. The CDR3 DNA follows: TGTGCCAGCAGGACACAGGGGGCCCAAGAGACCCAGTACTTC. Protein sequence: CASRTQGAQETQYF.

The V and J genes are TRBV6-1 and TRBJ1-5; D gene ambiguous. V lost 1 base and J lost 10, with 14 bases in between. From germline, CDR1 is MNHNS and CDR2 SASEGT. The CDR3 consists of 14 residues. In nucleotides, the CDR3 is TGTGCCAGCAGTGAAGGGTGGCAGACTCAACCCCAGCATTTT. Encoded protein: CASSEGWQTQPQHF.

In this sample, this clone turned up once. The chain employs TRBV6-5 and TRBJ1-3, with D unresolved. With 5 bases removed from V and 6 bases from J, the gap between germline ends came to 11 bases. There are 13 residues in the CDR3. Germline V lookup: CDR1 MNHEY, CDR2 SVGAGI. The CDR3 region has the DNA TGTGCCAGCAGTGAAGCCGGCCAAAACACCATATATTTT. Translated, it gives CASSEAGQNTIYF.

The chain carries TRBV4-3 and TRBJ1-1; D uncertain. This CDR3 spans 18 amino acids. CDR1 is LGHNA and CDR2 is YSLEER in the germline V gene. The ends were cut back, 0 bases at V and 0 bases at J, with 17 bases in the middle. This CDR3 is CASSQEPVGKGMNTEAFF. The CDR3 DNA sequence: TGCGCCAGCAGCCAAGAGCCCGTTGGTAAGGGAATGAACACTGAAGCTTTCTTT.

The chain is built from TRBV6-5 and TRBJ2-7; TRBD1 aligns across 9 bases. CDR3 length: 15 residues. Germline-derived CDR1 and CDR2 are MNHEY and SVGAGI. V trimming: 2 bases; J trimming: 5 bases; junction bases outside the gene matches: 7. The CDR3 DNA reads as TGTGCCAGCAGTTACAAATACAGGGGGCCGGACGAGCAGTACTTC. It encodes CASSYKYRGPDEQYF.

The genes are TRBV21-1 and TRBJ1-2. TRBV21-1 is a listed pseudogene. The CDR3 spans 16 residues. As DNA, the CDR3 is TGTGCCAGCAGGAATTTCATAGCTACAAAGACCTATGGCTACACCTTC. It yields the protein CASRNFIATKTYGYTF.

The rearrangement uses TRBV27 and TRBJ2-2, with 11 nucleotides matching TRBD2. The junction had 1 base not matched to a gene; V was cut back by 9 bases and J by 1 base. The length of the CDR3 is 14 residues. The V gene's germline CDR1 is MNHEY and CDR2 SMNVEV (reference sequence). CDR3 DNA sequence: TGTGCCAGTGGGACTAGCGGGAACACCGGGGAGCTGTTTTTT. Its protein product is CASGTSGNTGELFF.

This chain joins TRBV7-6 and TRBJ2-5; the match to TRBD1 covers 9 bases. Germline V gene lookup returns CDR1 SGHVS and CDR2 FNYEAQ. The CDR3 has 15 amino acids. Losses at the gene ends were 3 bases for V and 0 bases for J; bases not matched to a gene: 2. For the CDR3, the DNA is TGTGCCAGCAGCTTGGGGACAGGGTACCAAGAGACCCAGTACTTC. Its translation is CASSLGTGYQETQYF.

This chain uses TRBV27 with TRBJ2-5, with TRBD2 matching 14 bases. This CDR3 region has 15 residues. Germline values: CDR1 MNHEY, CDR2 SMNVEV (reference sequence). J was trimmed by 5 bases and V by 7 bases; bases with no gene match: 6. CDR3 amino acids: CASKGLAGVGETQYF. The CDR3 nucleotides are TGTGCCAGCAAGGGACTAGCGGGAGTTGGGGAGACCCAGTACTTC.

V usage is TRBV11-2 and J usage is TRBJ2-1; D gene uncertain. Trimming stripped 3 bases from V and 4 bases from J, with 10 bases between. The CDR3 sequence is 14 residues long. Germline loops: CDR1 SGHAT, CDR2 FQNNGV. Here the CDR3 reads CASSFPGQYNEQFF. The CDR3 DNA reads TGTGCCAGCAGCTTTCCGGGCCAATACAATGAGCAGTTCTTC.